These 11 T cell receptor beta chains originate from one sample sequenced in a study of T cell responses to AZD1222 COVID-19 vaccine. Clones were read by immunoSEQ multiplex PCR, and TCRdb kept only the in-frame ones, dropping some. This table holds about 120,000 clones, approximately 85% found once. The sequenced sample was peripheral blood, obtained on day 0 of AZD1222 vaccination. All receptors come from an adult in good health.

This CDR3 reads CASSGQGGVEQYF. The CDR3 nucleotides are TGTGCCAGCAGTGGTCAGGGGGGGGTCGAGCAGTACTTC. The chain links TRBV2 to TRBJ2-7; D possibly uses TRBD1 or TRBD2 (7 bases each). Trimming stripped 4 bases from V and 6 bases from J, with 13 bases between. The CDR3 is 13 amino acids. Germline V CDR1 and CDR2: SNHLY, FYNNEI.

The rearrangement joins TRBV9 to TRBJ2-2; D is possibly TRBD2 (5 bases). The CDR3 runs 15 residues. The germline gives CDR1 SGDLS, CDR2 YYNGEE. V was trimmed by 0 bases and J by 3 bases, leaving 9 bases between them. CDR3 loop: CASSVAEAYTGELFF. CDR3 coding DNA: TGTGCCAGCAGCGTAGCGGAGGCCTACACCGGGGAGCTGTTTTTT.

The gene calls are TRBV6-5 and TRBJ1-6; 8 bases agree with TRBD1. The CDR3 is 12 amino acids. Losses at the gene ends were 8 bases for V and 14 bases for J; bases not matched to a gene: 8. CDR1 and CDR2 from the germline V gene are MNHEY and SVGAGI. DNA for the CDR3: TGTGCCAGCCGGGACAGGTCCGCAGCCCTCCACTTT. Its translation: CASRDRSAALHF.

The chain is built from TRBV28 and TRBJ1-2; D perhaps matches TRBD1 (6 bases). CDR3 length: 14 amino acids. The V end lost 2 bases, the J end lost 6 bases, and 13 bases lay between the germline ends. Per the germline V gene, CDR1 is MDHEN and CDR2 is SYDVKM. DNA of the CDR3: TGTGCCAGCAGTTTACCGGGGGCCGCCCATGGCTACACCTTC. The encoded protein is CASSLPGAAHGYTF.

The chain links TRBV5-1 to TRBJ1-1; a weak D match, TRBD1 (6 bases). Deletions cut 4 bases from V and 5 bases from J, with 15 bases between. Germline CDR1 and CDR2: SGHRS and YFSETQ. The CDR3 is 14 amino acids. Here the CDR3 reads CASSLAHRDTEAFF. The CDR3 coding sequence is TGCGCCAGCAGCCTCGCTCACAGGGATACTGAAGCTTTCTTT.

The genes are TRBV5-1 and TRBJ2-1; D is possibly TRBD1 or TRBD2 (5 bases each). This CDR3 is 13 amino acids long. The V gene lost 6 bases and the J gene lost 7 bases, with 14 bases spanning the gap. CDR1 SGHRS and CDR2 YFSETQ come from the germline V gene. CDR3 protein: CASTRRAGNEQFF. The CDR3 DNA reads as TGCGCCAGCACGCGGCGGGCAGGGAATGAGCAGTTCTTC.

Only one count was recorded for this clone. The chain recombines TRBV28 with TRBJ2-3; the D is unclear. Trimming cost V 3 bases and J 5 bases, with 6 bases left between them. Germline-derived CDR1 and CDR2 are MDHEN and SYDVKM. The CDR3 length is 12 residues. In DNA, the CDR3 is TGTGCCAGCAGTTTTCTGGTAGATACGCAGTATTTT. This sequence encodes CASSFLVDTQYF. The full variable domain, completed using reference TRBV28 and TRBJ2-3, is DVKVTQSSRYLVKRTGEKVFLECVQDMDHENMFWYRQDPGLGLRLIYFSYDVKMKEKGDIPEGYSVSREKKERFSLILESASTNQTSMYLCASSFLVDTQYFGPGTRLTVL.

The J gene is TRBJ1-2, the V gene TRBV5-1; D may be TRBD1 (6 bases). The CDR3 contains 13 residues. Per germline, CDR1 SGHRS and CDR2 YFSETQ. V lost 1 base, J lost 6 bases, and 10 bases lay in between. CDR3 coding DNA: TGCGCCAGCAGCTTGACAGGGTGGGATGGCTACACCTTC. This translates into CASSLTGWDGYTF. Based on the CDR3 plus reference TRBV5-1 and TRBJ1-2, the full variable domain is KAGVTQTPRYLIKTRGQQVTLSCSPISGHRSVSWYQQTPGQGLQFLFEYFSETQRNKGNFPGRFSGRQFSNSRSEMNVSTLELGDSALYLCASSLTGWDGYTFGSGTRLTVV.

V is TRBV7-9 and J is TRBJ2-7; 9 positions agree with TRBD1. The CDR3 has 16 amino acids. CDR1 and CDR2 from the germline V gene are SEHNR and FQNEAQ (reference sequence). The V segment lost 4 bases and the J segment 5 bases; nucleotides outside the gene matches: 12. The CDR3 loop reads CASSSYGGTGQHEQYF. In DNA form, the CDR3 reads TGTGCCAGCAGCTCGTATGGTGGGACAGGGCAGCACGAGCAGTACTTC. The whole variable domain, filled in from reference TRBV7-9 and TRBJ2-7, reads DTGVSQNPRHKITKRGQNVTFRCDPISEHNRLYWYRQTLGQGPEFLTYFQNEAQLEKSRLLSDRFSAERPKGSFSTLEIQRTEQGDSAMYLCASSSYGGTGQHEQYFGPGTRLTVT.

V and J are TRBV7-2 and TRBJ2-1; 8 bases line up with TRBD1. The CDR3 runs 16 residues. In germline, CDR1 is SGHTA, CDR2 FQGNSA. V lost 1 base to trimming and J lost 7 bases; unmatched junction nucleotides: 9. This CDR3 reads CASSLVGGQAQNEQFF. CDR3 DNA: TGTGCCAGCAGCTTAGTGGGGGGACAGGCTCAAAATGAGCAGTTCTTC.

The V and J genes are TRBV28 and TRBJ1-5; D gene ambiguous. Germline V gene data show CDR1 as MDHEN and CDR2 as SYDVKM. This CDR3 region has 14 residues. The V end lost 5 bases, the J end lost 0 bases, and 8 bases lay between the germline ends. This chain's CDR3 is CASSPSYSNQPQHF. CDR3 nucleotide sequence: TGTGCCAGCAGTCCCAGCTATAGCAATCAGCCCCAGCATTTT.